This T cell receptor beta chain was identified in a study of T-cell memory formation after mild COVID-19. Study as a whole: The two donors had largely donor-specific TCR clusters.

General observations from the study: Clones that contracted clustered mainly in CM and EM if CD4+ and in EMRA if CD8+. Several responding clones turned up in pre-infection memory, indicating that cross-reactive memory may have taken part. Proof of SARS-CoV-2 specificity was absent for the second-wave clones that crested on day 37.

TCRdb called the 5' RACE reads again in MiXCR, with one record for every CDR3 protein. The sample consists of approximately 210,000 distinct CDR3 sequences, around 25% of them appearing once. The length of the CDR3 is 13 residues. Per germline, CDR1 DFQATT and CDR2 SNEGSKA (reference sequence). Trimming left V 6 bases short and J 3 bases short, with 12 bases between. As to this clonotype: Its antigen remains unidentified.

The chain employs TRBV20-1 and TRBJ1-3; D unresolved. The origin of this receptor is an adult woman who had mild COVID-19 (a few samples of this study predate the infection). Cell type and time point are not known. Sequences were obtained from PBMCs or a T cell subset sorted from them (not recorded which). CDR3: CSARQANGNTIYF. Written as DNA, the CDR3 is TGCAGTGCCCGTCAGGCTAATGGAAACACCATATATTTT.